This TCR beta chain was found in a study of blood T cell repertoires in COVID-19. About the research overall: COVID-19 samples, acute and convalescent, were from the United States, Italy and Spain. Sources were T cells, B-cell-depleted T cells, or PBMCs; the material itself was cDNA or gDNA.

Methods used by the authors: Nucleated cell counts were estimated from reference gene primer amplification. The table came from immunoSEQ multiplex PCR; TCRdb's copy has only in-frame clones and leaves some out. Clonal size and the V and J genes are those of that table, whereas D and trimming came from the DNA. Of some 400,000 clones in the sample, around 87% were seen once. This CDR3 spans 15 amino acids. The Seattle patients joined while their infection was active and were tracked longitudinally afterward. The chain is built from TRBV21-1 and TRBJ1-4; the table's D call of TRBD1 was not tested on the DNA. TRBV21-1 is reported as a pseudogene. The clonotype comes from an older woman with COVID-19, enrolled during active disease. Sequencing was performed on peripheral blood. The chain's CDR3 is CASSKAGRINEKLFF. The CDR3 nucleotides read TGTGCCAGCAGCAAAGCGGGCCGGATTAATGAAAAACTGTTTTTT.